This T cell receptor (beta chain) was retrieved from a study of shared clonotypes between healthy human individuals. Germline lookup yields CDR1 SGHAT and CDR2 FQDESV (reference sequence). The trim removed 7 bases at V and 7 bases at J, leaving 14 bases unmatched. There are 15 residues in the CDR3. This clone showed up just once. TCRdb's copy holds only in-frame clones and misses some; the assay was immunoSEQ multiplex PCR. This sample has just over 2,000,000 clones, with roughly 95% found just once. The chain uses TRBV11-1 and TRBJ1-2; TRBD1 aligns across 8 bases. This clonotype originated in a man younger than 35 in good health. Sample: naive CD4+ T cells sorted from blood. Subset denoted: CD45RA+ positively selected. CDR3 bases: TGTGCCAGCACCGATCGCGGCCAGGGGGCCGGTGGCTACACCTTC. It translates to CASTDRGQGAGGYTF. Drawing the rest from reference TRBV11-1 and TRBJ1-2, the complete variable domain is EAEVAQSPRYKITEKSQAVAFWCDPISGHATLYWYRQILGQGPELLVQFQDESVVDDSQLPKDRFSAERLKGVDSTLKIQPAELGDSAMYLCASTDRGQGAGGYTFGSGTRLTVV.